Listed below are T cell receptor beta chains from one sample, sequenced in a study of cytomegalovirus exposure and HLA in healthy donors. Some clones are missing from TCRdb's copy, which holds only in-frame ones; the method was immunoSEQ multiplex PCR. The table records some 70,000 clones, less than 70% of them present only once. Sequenced: PBMCs. The receptor set was obtained from a woman in her 30s in good health and CMV-seronegative. The CDR3 runs from the conserved cysteine through the conserved F or W. A D gene is named only where the DNA matches it firmly. Where a row states a size, it is once, few, many or the class of an expanded clone; other rows omit it.

>TRBV6-5|TRBD1|.|TRBJ1-1
CASSYSGQRNTEAFF
TGTGCCAGCAGTTACTCGGGACAGAGAAACACTGAAGCTTTCTTT
>TRBV5-4|.|few|TRBJ1-1
CASSLPGQTEAFF
TGTGCCAGCAGCCTGCCGGGACAAACTGAAGCTTTCTTT
>TRBV5-1|.|few|TRBJ2-1
CASSWSPSSDNEQFF
TGCGCCAGCAGCTGGTCCCCTAGCTCTGACAATGAGCAGTTCTTC
>TRBV13|TRBD2|few|TRBJ2-3
CASSLVAGGADTQYF
TGTGCCAGCAGCTTAGTAGCGGGGGGGGCAGATACGCAGTATTTT
>TRBV4-2|.|.|TRBJ2-7
CASSQGSYEQYF
TGTGCCAGCAGCCAGGGGAGCTACGAGCAGTACTTC
>TRBV9|TRBD2|.|TRBJ2-5
CASSVLASGGETQYF
TGTGCCAGCAGCGTATTGGCTAGCGGGGGAGAGACCCAGTACTTC
>TRBV18|.|.|TRBJ2-7
CASSLPGTYEQYF
TGTGCCAGCTCACTGCCAGGCACCTACGAGCAGTACTTC
>TRBV28|.|.|TRBJ1-5
CASRGSGRLNQPQHF
TGTGCCAGCAGGGGCAGTGGCAGATTAAATCAGCCCCAGCATTTT
>TRBV29-1|TRBD2|.|TRBJ2-3
CSVEGGGF
TGCAGCGTTGAAGGGGGGGGTTTT
>TRBV19|.|.|TRBJ2-1
CASSIALPNEQFF
TGTGCCAGTAGTATAGCCCTACCAAATGAGCAGTTCTTC
>TRBV7-9|.|.|TRBJ1-4
CASSLLLDRTNEKLFF
TGTGCCAGCAGCCTCCTCCTCGACAGGACTAATGAAAAACTGTTTTTT
>TRBV2|.|.|TRBJ1-5
CASSEASVANQPQHF
TGTGCCAGCAGTGAAGCCTCGGTCGCCAATCAGCCCCAGCATTTT
>TRBV6-4|TRBD1|many|TRBJ2-7
CASSDKGGTGLTEQYF
TGTGCCAGCAGTGACAAAGGGGGGACAGGGCTTACCGAGCAGTACTTC
>TRBV27|.|.|TRBJ1-5
CASSPGWGRPQHF
TGTGCCAGCAGTCCAGGGTGGGGAAGGCCCCAGCATTTT
>TRBV2|.|.|TRBJ2-7
CAGSEGRPSYEQYF
TGTGCCGGCAGTGAAGGCAGGCCGTCCTACGAGCAGTACTTC
>TRBV14|TRBD1|.|TRBJ1-2
CASSPDPGQGGVGYTF
TGTGCCAGCAGTCCCGACCCGGGACAGGGGGGAGTTGGCTACACCTTC
>TRBV19|.|few|TRBJ2-1
CASRTGLSYSYNEQFF
TGTGCCAGTAGAACAGGGCTTTCTTACTCCTACAATGAGCAGTTCTTC
>TRBV2|TRBD1|.|TRBJ2-7
CASSSGTGSYEQYF
TGTGCCAGCAGTTCCGGGACAGGCTCCTACGAGCAGTACTTC
>TRBV27|.|.|TRBJ2-2
CASSARDILTGELFF
TGTGCCAGCAGTGCTCGGGACATATTAACCGGGGAGCTGTTTTTT
>TRBV5-1|.|.|TRBJ1-1
CASSAQVANTEAFF
TGCGCCAGCAGCGCACAGGTAGCGAACACTGAAGCTTTCTTT
>TRBV5-4|.|once|TRBJ2-1
CASSLGLASSYNEQFF
TGTGCCAGCAGCTTGGGACTTGCGAGCTCCTACAATGAGCAGTTCTTC
>TRBV25-1|TRBD1|.|TRBJ1-3
CASRDRGSAGNTIYF
TGTGCCAGCCGGGACAGGGGGTCGGCTGGAAACACCATATATTTT
>TRBV4-2|TRBD1|.|TRBJ1-2
CASSQETGPGYGYTF
TGTGCCAGCAGCCAAGAGACAGGGCCGGGCTATGGCTACACCTTC
>TRBV14|TRBD1|.|TRBJ1-1
CASSPTTGSNTEAFF
TGTGCCAGCAGCCCGACGACAGGGTCTAACACTGAAGCTTTCTTT
>TRBV30|TRBD2|.|TRBJ2-3
CAWRLAGTDTQYF
TGTGCCTGGAGACTAGCGGGGACAGATACGCAGTATTTT
>TRBV6-6|.|few|TRBJ1-1
CASSWDTGGTEAFF
TGTGCCAGCAGTTGGGACACCGGGGGGACTGAAGCTTTCTTT
>TRBV9|.|.|TRBJ2-5
CASSRNRQETQYF
TGTGCCAGCAGCCGTAACAGACAAGAGACCCAGTACTTC
>TRBV6-1|.|.|TRBJ1-1
CASAQGSMNTEAFF
TGTGCCAGCGCCCAGGGCAGCATGAACACTGAAGCTTTCTTT
>TRBV4-3|.|.|TRBJ2-3
CASSQMEGTDTQYF
TGCGCCAGCAGCCAGATGGAGGGCACAGATACGCAGTATTTT
>TRBV14|TRBD2|many|TRBJ2-1
CASSQDRGGGRNEQFF
TGTGCCAGCAGCCAAGACAGGGGCGGGGGGAGAAATGAGCAGTTCTTC
>TRBV7-3|TRBD1|.|TRBJ1-2
CASRPRPGTGANYGYTF
TGTGCCAGCAGACCCCGTCCCGGGACAGGAGCTAACTATGGCTACACCTTC
>TRBV7-2|.|.|TRBJ1-1
CASSLNRGTEAFF
TGTGCCAGCAGCTTAAATAGGGGGACTGAAGCTTTCTTT
>TRBV5-1|TRBD1|.|TRBJ2-1
CASSWGTGDGEQFF
TGCGCCAGCAGCTGGGGGACAGGGGACGGTGAGCAGTTCTTC
>TRBV28|.|.|TRBJ1-1
CASSLVGPYTEAFF
TGTGCCAGCAGTTTGGTGGGCCCCTACACTGAAGCTTTCTTT
>TRBV6-5|.|.|TRBJ1-1
CASSYGLGVGTEAFF
TGTGCCAGCAGTTACGGTTTAGGGGTGGGGACTGAAGCTTTCTTT
>TRBV30|.|.|TRBJ1-5
CAWKQGGQPQHF
TGTGCCTGGAAACAGGGTGGCCAGCCCCAGCATTTT
>TRBV11-3|.|.|TRBJ2-1
CASSEMGGAHNEQFF
TGTGCCAGCAGCGAGATGGGCGGGGCCCACAATGAGCAGTTCTTC
>TRBV14|TRBD2|.|TRBJ2-5
CASSQDRTSGGHAQETQYF
TGTGCCAGCAGCCAAGATCGGACTAGCGGGGGCCATGCCCAAGAGACCCAGTACTTC
>TRBV9|.|.|TRBJ1-1
CASSATQGPLGSAFF
TGTGCCAGCAGCGCGACACAGGGCCCTTTAGGGTCAGCTTTCTTT
>TRBV9|.|few|TRBJ1-1
CASSVGGNVQAFF
TGTGCCAGCAGCGTAGGAGGGAACGTTCAGGCTTTCTTT
>TRBV30|TRBD2|.|TRBJ2-1
CAWRNSGGVNEQFF
TGTGCCTGGAGGAATAGCGGGGGGGTCAATGAGCAGTTCTTC
>TRBV7-9|TRBD1|few|TRBJ1-4
CASSLARQGTGEKLFF
TGTGCCAGCAGCTTAGCCCGACAGGGGACGGGTGAAAAACTGTTTTTT
>TRBV11-1|.|.|TRBJ1-5
CASSKDTLGQPQHF
TGTGCCAGCAGCAAGGACACCCTCGGTCAGCCCCAGCATTTT
>TRBV10-2|.|once|TRBJ2-5
CASSNHTGPKKETQYF
TGCGCCAGCAGCAACCACACAGGACCCAAGAAAGAGACCCAGTACTTC
>TRBV6-5|.|.|TRBJ1-5
CASSYDSYQPQHF
TGTGCCAGCAGTTACGACAGTTATCAGCCCCAGCATTTT
>TRBV30|.|.|TRBJ1-5
CAWYTGNSNQPQHF
TGTGCCTGGTATACAGGGAATAGCAATCAGCCCCAGCATTTT
>TRBV16|.|.|TRBJ1-4
CASLLAGGEKLFF
TGTGCCAGCCTTTTGGCTGGTGGTGAAAAACTGTTTTTT
>TRBV9|TRBD1|.|TRBJ1-2
CASSANRGPMEANYGYTF
TGTGCCAGCAGCGCTAACAGGGGGCCAATGGAAGCCAACTATGGCTACACCTTC
>TRBV6-1|TRBD2|.|TRBJ2-1
CASSERGGTFNEQFF
TGTGCCAGCAGTGAACGGGGGGGAACCTTCAATGAGCAGTTCTTC
>TRBV7-7|.|.|TRBJ2-5
CASKPTGQGRETQYF
TGTGCCAGCAAGCCTACGGGCCAGGGGCGGGAGACCCAGTACTTC
>TRBV1|.|few|TRBJ1-2
CTSSRTGDGYTF
TGCACCAGCAGTCGGACAGGGGATGGCTACACCTTC
>TRBV7-2|.|.|TRBJ1-5
CASSLALQGRQPQHF
TGTGCCAGCAGCTTAGCTCTACAGGGAAGGCAGCCCCAGCATTTT
>TRBV7-3|.|.|TRBJ2-2
CASSLTPTNTGELFF
TGTGCCAGCAGCCTGACACCTACGAACACCGGGGAGCTGTTTTTT
>TRBV5-1|.|many|TRBJ1-2
CASSLSGQGEGYTF
TGCGCCAGCAGCTTGTCGGGCCAGGGTGAAGGCTACACCTTC
>TRBV7-8|.|.|TRBJ1-5
CASSLVDVRGNQPQHF
TGTGCCAGCAGCTTAGTTGACGTCCGGGGCAATCAGCCCCAGCATTTT
>TRBV6-1|.|few|TRBJ2-5
CASTNQQGVETQYF
TGTGCCAGCACCAACCAACAGGGTGTGGAGACCCAGTACTTC
>TRBV11-2|.|.|TRBJ1-2
CASTSTLVGGYTF
TGTGCCAGCACCTCGACTCTGGTCGGTGGCTACACCTTC
>TRBV4-1|TRBD2|.|TRBJ2-3
CASSLGTSGDTDTQYF
TGCGCCAGCAGCCTAGGGACTAGCGGGGACACAGATACGCAGTATTTT
>TRBV30|TRBD1|few|TRBJ2-5
CAWGRQGREETQYF
TGTGCCTGGGGCCGACAGGGTCGGGAAGAGACCCAGTACTTC